The following is a T cell receptor (beta chain) sequence with its context. Recruited during active infection, patients (from Seattle) were subsequently followed longitudinally. The sample belongs to a study of blood T cell repertoires in COVID-19. As for the study in general: Sources were T cells, B-cell-depleted T cells, or PBMCs; the material itself was cDNA or gDNA.

Authors' methods: By means of reference gene primer amplification, nucleated cell counts were estimated. The repertoire was sequenced with immunoSEQ multiplex PCR; TCRdb's copy has only in-frame clones and lacks some. That table gives V, J and clone size, and the DNA gave D and trimming. The data contain roughly 250,000 clones, over 90% of them seen just once; the ten biggest clones take up around 0.83%. The CDR3 is made up of 13 amino acids. Trimming took off 6 bases at V and 11 bases at J, with 18 bases between the two ends. Germline V CDR1 and CDR2: MNHEY, SMNVEV (reference sequence). Sequenced material: peripheral blood. The chain is built from TRBV27 and TRBJ2-3; the D gene is possibly TRBD2 (5 bases). The receptor comes from a man aged 25-40 years with COVID-19, enrolled during active disease. CDR3 nucleotide sequence: TGTGCCAGCAGCCGCGCCCCCGCCCGGGGGCAGTATTTT. Translated, it gives CASSRAPARGQYF.